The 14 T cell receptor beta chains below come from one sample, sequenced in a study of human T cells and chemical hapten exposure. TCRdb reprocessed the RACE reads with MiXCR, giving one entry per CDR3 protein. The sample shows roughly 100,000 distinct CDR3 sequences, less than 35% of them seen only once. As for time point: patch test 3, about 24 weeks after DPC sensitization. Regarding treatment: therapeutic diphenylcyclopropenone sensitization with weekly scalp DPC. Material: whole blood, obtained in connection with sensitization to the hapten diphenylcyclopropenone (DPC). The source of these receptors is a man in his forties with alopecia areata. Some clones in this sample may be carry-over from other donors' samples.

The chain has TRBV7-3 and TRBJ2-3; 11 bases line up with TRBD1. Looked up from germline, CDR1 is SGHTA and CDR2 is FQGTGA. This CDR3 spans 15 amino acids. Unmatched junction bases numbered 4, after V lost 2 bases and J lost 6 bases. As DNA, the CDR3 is TGTGCCAGCAGCTTAGGGACAGGGGGATATGATACGCAGTATTTT. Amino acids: CASSLGTGGYDTQYF.

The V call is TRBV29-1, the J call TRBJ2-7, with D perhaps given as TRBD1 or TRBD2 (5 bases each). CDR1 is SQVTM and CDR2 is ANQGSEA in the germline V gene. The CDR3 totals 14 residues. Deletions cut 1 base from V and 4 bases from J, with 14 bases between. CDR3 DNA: TGCAGCGTTGAAGGAGGGACCCTTGGGTACGAGCAGTACTTC. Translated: CSVEGGTLGYEQYF.

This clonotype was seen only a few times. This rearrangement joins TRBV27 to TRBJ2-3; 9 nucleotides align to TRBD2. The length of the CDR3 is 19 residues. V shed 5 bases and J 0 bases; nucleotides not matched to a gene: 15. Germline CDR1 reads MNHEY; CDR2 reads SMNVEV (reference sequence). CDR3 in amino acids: CASSPSLRGGGSSTDTQYF. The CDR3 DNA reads TGTGCCAGCAGTCCATCACTTCGCGGGGGGGGATCTAGCACAGATACGCAGTATTTT.

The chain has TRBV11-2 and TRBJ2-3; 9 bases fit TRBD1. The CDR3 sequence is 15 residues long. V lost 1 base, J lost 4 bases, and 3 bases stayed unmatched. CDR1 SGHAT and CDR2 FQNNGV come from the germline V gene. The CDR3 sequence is CASSLGDRVADTQYF. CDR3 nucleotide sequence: TGTGCCAGCAGCTTAGGGGACAGGGTAGCAGATACGCAGTATTTT.

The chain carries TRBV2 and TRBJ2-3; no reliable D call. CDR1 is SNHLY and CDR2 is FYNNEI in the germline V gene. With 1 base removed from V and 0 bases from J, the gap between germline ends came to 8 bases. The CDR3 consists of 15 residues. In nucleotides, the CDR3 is TGTGCCAGCAGTGAAGTGGGTGCAAGCACAGATACGCAGTATTTT. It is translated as CASSEVGASTDTQYF.

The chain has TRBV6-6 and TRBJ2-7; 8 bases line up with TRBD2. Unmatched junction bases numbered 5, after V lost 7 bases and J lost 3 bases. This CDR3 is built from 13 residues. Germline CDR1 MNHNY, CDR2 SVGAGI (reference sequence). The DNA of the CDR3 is TGTGCCAGCAATACCGCGGGGGGCTACGAGCAGTACGTC. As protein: CASNTAGGYEQYV.

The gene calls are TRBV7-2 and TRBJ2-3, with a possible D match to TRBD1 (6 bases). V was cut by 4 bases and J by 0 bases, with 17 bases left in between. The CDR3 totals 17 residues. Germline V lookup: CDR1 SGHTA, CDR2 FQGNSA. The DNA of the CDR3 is TGTGCCAGCAGCTCAGAAAGTAGGGACATCAGCACAGATACGCAGTATTTT. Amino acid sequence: CASSSESRDISTDTQYF.

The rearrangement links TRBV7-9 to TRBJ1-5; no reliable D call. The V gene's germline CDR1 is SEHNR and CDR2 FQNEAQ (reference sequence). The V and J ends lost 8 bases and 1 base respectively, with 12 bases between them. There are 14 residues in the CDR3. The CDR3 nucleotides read TGTGCCAGCGGCCCGACGGAGAGCAATCAGCCCCAGCATTTT. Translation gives CASGPTESNQPQHF.

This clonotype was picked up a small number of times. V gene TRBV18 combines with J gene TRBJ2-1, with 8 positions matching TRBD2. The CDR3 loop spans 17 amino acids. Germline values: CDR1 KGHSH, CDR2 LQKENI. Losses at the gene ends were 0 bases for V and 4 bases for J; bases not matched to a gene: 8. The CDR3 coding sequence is TGTGCCAGCTCACCACCGTCGACGGGAGGGTCATACAATGAGCAGTTCTTC. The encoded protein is CASSPPSTGGSYNEQFF.

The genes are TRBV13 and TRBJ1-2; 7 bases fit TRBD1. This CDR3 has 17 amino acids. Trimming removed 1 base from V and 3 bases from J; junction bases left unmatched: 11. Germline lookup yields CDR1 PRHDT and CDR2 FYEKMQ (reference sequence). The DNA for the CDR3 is TGTGCCAGCAGCTTAGTGGCAGGGGGGGAGTGGGACTATGGCTACACCTTC. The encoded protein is CASSLVAGGEWDYGYTF.

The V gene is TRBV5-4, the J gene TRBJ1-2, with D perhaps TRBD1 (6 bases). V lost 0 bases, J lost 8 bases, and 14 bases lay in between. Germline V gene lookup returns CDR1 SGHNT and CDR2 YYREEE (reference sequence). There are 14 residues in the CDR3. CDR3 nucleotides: TGTGCCAGCAGCTTGGGTGGCAGGGGAGGAGGCTACACCTTC. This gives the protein CASSLGGRGGGYTF. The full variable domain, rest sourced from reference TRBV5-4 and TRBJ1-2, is ETGVTQSPTHLIKTRGQQVTLRCSSQSGHNTVSWYQQALGQGPQFIFQYYREEENGRGNFPPRFSGLQFPNYSSELNVNALELDDSALYLCASSLGGRGGGYTFGSGTRLTVV.

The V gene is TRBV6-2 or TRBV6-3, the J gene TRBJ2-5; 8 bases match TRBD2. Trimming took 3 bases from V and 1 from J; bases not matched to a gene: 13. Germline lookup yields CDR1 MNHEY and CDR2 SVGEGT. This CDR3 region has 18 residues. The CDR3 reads CASSYLAREGRIQETQYF. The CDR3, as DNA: TGTGCCAGCAGTTATTTAGCTCGGGAGGGCCGGATCCAAGAGACCCAGTACTTC.

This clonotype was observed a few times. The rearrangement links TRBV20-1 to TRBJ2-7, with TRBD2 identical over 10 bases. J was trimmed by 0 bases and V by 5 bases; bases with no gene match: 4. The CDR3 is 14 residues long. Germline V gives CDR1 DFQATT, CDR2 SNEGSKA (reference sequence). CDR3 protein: CSAQAGGISYEQYF. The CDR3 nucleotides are TGCAGTGCTCAAGCGGGAGGGATCTCCTACGAGCAGTACTTC.

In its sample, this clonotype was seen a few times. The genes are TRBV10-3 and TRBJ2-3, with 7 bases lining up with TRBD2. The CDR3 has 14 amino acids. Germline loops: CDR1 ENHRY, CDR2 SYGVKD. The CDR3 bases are TGTGCTGCGAAGCGGGAAAGTCGCACAGATACGCAGTATTTT. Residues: CAAKRESRTDTQYF.